This T cell receptor beta chain emerged from a study of blood T cell repertoires in COVID-19. Study context: The origin of the acute and convalescent COVID-19 samples was the United States, Italy and Spain. PBMCs, B-cell-depleted T cells, or T cells were the source of the cDNA or gDNA that made up the material.

Original data processing: Scientists estimated how many nucleated cells there were by amplifying reference gene primers. Sequenced by immunoSEQ multiplex PCR; TCRdb stores in-frame clones only, minus some. The V and J calls and the clone size are those of that table, but D and trimming were determined from the DNA. The data show over 50,000 clones, roughly 88% seen once. This sequence was found in a man aged 80 or over with acute or convalescent COVID-19. The source material was peripheral blood.

CDR3 nucleotide sequence: TGTGCCAGCAGGGGGGGGACAGGGGAGAGGCAGCCCCAGCATTTT. This encodes CASRGGTGERQPQHF. The V and J genes are TRBV2 and TRBJ1-5, with TRBD1 matching 10 bases. This CDR3 contains 15 residues. J lost 7 bases, V lost 6 bases, and 9 bases had no gene match. Germline loops: CDR1 SNHLY, CDR2 FYNNEI.